Sequencing of this T cell receptor beta chain was carried out in a study of T cell responses to AZD1222 COVID-19 vaccine. Notes on the study in general: At 160-218 and 743-854, vaccine-associated CD4 TCRs were dominant, and they spanned spike. A mostly white British donor set with more females was recruited, and clonal diversity was possibly underestimated.

The table came from immunoSEQ multiplex PCR; TCRdb's copy has only in-frame clones and leaves some out. Of roughly 100,000 clones detected, around nine tenths appear once; the ten largest clones hold 13%. As for this clone: The antigen remains unidentified.

Sequencing was performed on peripheral blood, taken on day 0 of AZD1222 vaccination. The source of this sequence is an adult in good health.

CDR3 nucleotides: TGTGCCTGGAGTTATATGAACACTGAAGCTTTCTTT. It yields the protein CAWSYMNTEAFF. The chain recombines TRBV30 with TRBJ1-1; D remains unclear. The CDR3 extends over 12 amino acids. Trimming removed 2 bases from V and 0 bases from J, with 4 bases in between. Looked up from germline, CDR1 is GTSNPN and CDR2 is SVGIG (reference sequence).